This T cell receptor (beta chain) was sequenced during a study of T cells after posttransplantation cyclophosphamide. Germline V gene sequence: CDR1 SEHNR, CDR2 FQNEAQ (reference sequence). The CDR3 has 17 amino acids. V dropped 1 base and J dropped 4 bases, with 19 bases sitting between them. In this sample, this clone turned up many times. The antigen remains undetermined. Whole-study findings and limits: TRB overlap between skin or GI tissue T cells and blood was limited. Later blood repertoires were often dominated by clones from the donor CD8+ memory compartment. After PTCy, TRB diversity resembled that of CNI/methotrexate controls.

Assay used: immunoSEQ multiplex PCR; TCRdb lists only in-frame clones, some missing. Listed here are 36,000 or so clones without any singletons, the top ten holding roughly 1.1%. The TCR was taken from a girl aged 5-17 years in good health, CMV-negative, and a related stem cell transplant donor. Sequenced input: PBMCs. The chain carries TRBV7-9 and TRBJ1-2; D is uncertain. CDR3 nucleotides: TGTGCCAGCAGCTTAGAGAGTCGGCGGAGGACCCTCTATGGCTACACCTTC. Translated: CASSLESRRRTLYGYTF. Drawing the rest from reference TRBV7-9 and TRBJ1-2, the complete variable domain is DTGVSQNPRHKITKRGQNVTFRCDPISEHNRLYWYRQTLGQGPEFLTYFQNEAQLEKSRLLSDRFSAERPKGSFSTLEIQRTEQGDSAMYLCASSLESRRRTLYGYTFGSGTRLTVV.